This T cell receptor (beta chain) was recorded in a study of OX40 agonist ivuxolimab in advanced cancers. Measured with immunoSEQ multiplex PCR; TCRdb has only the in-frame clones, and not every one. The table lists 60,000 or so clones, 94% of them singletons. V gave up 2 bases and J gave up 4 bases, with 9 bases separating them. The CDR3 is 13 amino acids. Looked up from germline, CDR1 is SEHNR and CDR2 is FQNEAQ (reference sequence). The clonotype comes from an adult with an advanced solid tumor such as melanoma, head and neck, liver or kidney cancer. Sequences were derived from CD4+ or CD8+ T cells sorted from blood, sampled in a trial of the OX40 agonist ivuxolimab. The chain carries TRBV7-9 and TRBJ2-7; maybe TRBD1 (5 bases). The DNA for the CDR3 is TGTGCCAGCAGCTTACAGGGTATATACGAGCAGTACTTC. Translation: CASSLQGIYEQYF.